This paragraph reports one T cell receptor beta chain. Its antigen is not known. Produced via immunoSEQ multiplex PCR; TCRdb's table is partial and in-frame only. Counted here are 25,000 to 30,000 clones, over 60% occurring once; the ten biggest clones make up 6% to 9.5%. The entry originates in a study of a mutant IDH1 vaccine in newly diagnosed glioma. Across the whole study: Patients were started on vaccination 4-6 weeks after radiotherapy alone, or with temozolomide cycles. Most had both radiotherapy and temozolomide beforehand; others had only one. Study-level points and caveats: Among all patients, vaccine-induced immune responses occurred in 93.3%. Seemingly, pseudoprogression had no relation to changes in the top peripheral T cell clonotypes.

Time point of the sample: week 35, safety follow-up. Each dose of the vaccine consisted of 300 ug of mutant IDH1 20-mer peptide, with topical imiquimod. V trimming: 5 bases; J trimming: 1 base; junction bases outside the gene matches: 2. Germline-derived CDR1 and CDR2 are SGHTA and FQGNSA. The CDR3 is 15 amino acids. The specimen was PBMCs, collected from a glioma patient whose treatment included an IDH1 peptide vaccine. This chain connects TRBV7-2 to TRBJ1-4, with 9 bases lining up with TRBD1. The clonotype comes from a middle-aged man with glioma. The CDR3 DNA follows: TGTGCCAGCAGCCCGGACAGGGGAACTAATGAAAAACTGTTTTTT. Translation: CASSPDRGTNEKLFF.